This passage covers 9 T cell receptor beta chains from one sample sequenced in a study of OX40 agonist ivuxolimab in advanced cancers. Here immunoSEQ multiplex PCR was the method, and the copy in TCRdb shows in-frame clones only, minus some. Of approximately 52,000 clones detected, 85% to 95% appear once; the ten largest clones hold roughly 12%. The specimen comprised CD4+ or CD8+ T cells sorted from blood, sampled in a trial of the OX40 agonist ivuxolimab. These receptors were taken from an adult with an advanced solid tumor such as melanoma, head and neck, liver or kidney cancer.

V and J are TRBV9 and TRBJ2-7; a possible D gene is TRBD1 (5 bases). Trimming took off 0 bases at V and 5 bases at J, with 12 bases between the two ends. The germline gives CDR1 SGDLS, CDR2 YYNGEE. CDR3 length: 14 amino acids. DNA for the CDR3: TGTGCCAGCAGCGTAGGGCTAGGGGTCCACGAGCAGTACTTC. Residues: CASSVGLGVHEQYF.

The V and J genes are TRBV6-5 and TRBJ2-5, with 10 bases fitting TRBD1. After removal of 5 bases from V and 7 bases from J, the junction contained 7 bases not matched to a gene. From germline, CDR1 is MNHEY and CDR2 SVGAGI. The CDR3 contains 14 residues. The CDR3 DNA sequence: TGTGCCAGCAGTCAGGACAGGGGGTCGGGGACCCAGTACTTC. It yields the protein CASSQDRGSGTQYF.

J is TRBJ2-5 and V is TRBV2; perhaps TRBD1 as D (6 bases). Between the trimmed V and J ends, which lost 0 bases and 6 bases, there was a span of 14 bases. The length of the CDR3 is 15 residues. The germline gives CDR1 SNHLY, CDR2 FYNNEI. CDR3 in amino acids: CASSEAPQGKKTQYF. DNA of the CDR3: TGTGCCAGCAGTGAAGCGCCCCAGGGGAAGAAGACCCAGTACTTC.

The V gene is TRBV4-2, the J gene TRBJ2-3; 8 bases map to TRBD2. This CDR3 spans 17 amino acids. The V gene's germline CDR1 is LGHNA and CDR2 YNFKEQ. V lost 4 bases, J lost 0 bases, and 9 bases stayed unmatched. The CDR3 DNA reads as TGTGCCAGCAGCCCACAAGCTAGCGGGTCTAGCACAGATACGCAGTATTTT. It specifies CASSPQASGSSTDTQYF.

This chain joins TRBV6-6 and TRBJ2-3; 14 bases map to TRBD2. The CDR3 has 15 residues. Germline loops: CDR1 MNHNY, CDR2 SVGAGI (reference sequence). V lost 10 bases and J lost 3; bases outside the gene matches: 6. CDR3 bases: TGTGCCACCCAGGGGACTAGCGGGAGAACAGATACGCAGTATTTT. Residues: CATQGTSGRTDTQYF.

CDR3 in DNA: TGTGCCAGCAGTTTTAGTAGGCCCCTGGGTCACGAGCAGTACTTC. Encoded protein: CASSFSRPLGHEQYF. The chain uses TRBV27 and TRBJ2-7; D uncertain. Deletions cut 3 bases from V and 5 bases from J, with 17 bases between. The CDR3 consists of 15 residues. CDR1 and CDR2 (germline): MNHEY, SMNVEV (reference sequence).

The CDR3 is CASSQEGQGAAEQYF. CDR3 bases: TGTGCCAGCAGCCAAGAGGGACAGGGGGCGGCCGAGCAGTACTTC. The chain recombines TRBV4-2 with TRBJ2-7; 12 nucleotides line up with TRBD1. The CDR3 is 15 residues long. V gave up 0 bases and J gave up 6 bases; unmatched junction bases: 3. Germline V gene lookup returns CDR1 LGHNA and CDR2 YNFKEQ.

The CDR3 protein is CASRDRGVMDGYTF. DNA of the CDR3: TGTGCCAGCAGGGACAGGGGAGTGATGGATGGCTACACCTTC. V and J are TRBV27 and TRBJ1-2, with 9 bases fitting TRBD1. This CDR3 spans 14 amino acids. Per germline, CDR1 MNHEY and CDR2 SMNVEV (reference sequence). The ends lost 6 bases at V and 6 bases at J; junction bases unmatched: 8.

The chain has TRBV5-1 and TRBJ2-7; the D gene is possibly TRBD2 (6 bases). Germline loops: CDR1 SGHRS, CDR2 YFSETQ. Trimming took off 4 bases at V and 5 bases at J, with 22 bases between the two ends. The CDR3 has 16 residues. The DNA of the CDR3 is TGCGCCAGCAGCCTCCGCACACTAGCTTATCGGGACGAGCAGTACTTC. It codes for CASSLRTLAYRDEQYF.